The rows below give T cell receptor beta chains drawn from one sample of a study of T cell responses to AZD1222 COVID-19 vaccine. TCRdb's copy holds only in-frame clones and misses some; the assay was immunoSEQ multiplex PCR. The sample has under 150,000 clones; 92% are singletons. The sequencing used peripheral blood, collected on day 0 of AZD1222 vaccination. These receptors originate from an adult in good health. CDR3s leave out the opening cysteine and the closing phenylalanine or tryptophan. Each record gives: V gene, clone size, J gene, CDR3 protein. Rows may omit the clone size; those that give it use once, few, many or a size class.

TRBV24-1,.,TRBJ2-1,AVDREGNEQF
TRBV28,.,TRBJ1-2,ASSLSGGGYT
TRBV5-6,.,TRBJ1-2,ASSWDRGGDYGYT
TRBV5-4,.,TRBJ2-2,ASSLWDTRNTGELF
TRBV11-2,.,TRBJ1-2,ASSLGLQGYT
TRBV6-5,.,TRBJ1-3,ATRAGNTIY
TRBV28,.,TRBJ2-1,ASSRTSDSYNEQF
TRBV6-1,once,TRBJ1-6,ASSEGTSGSPLH
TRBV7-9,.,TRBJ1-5,ASSRTGDGNQPQH
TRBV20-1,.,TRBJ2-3,SASSAGGPRNTDTQY
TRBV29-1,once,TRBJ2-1,SVDGTDYNEQF
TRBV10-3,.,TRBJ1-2,AIGEPQGSGYT
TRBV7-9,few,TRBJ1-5,ASSSQGQNQPQH
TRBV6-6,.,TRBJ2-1,ASSRGDLRFHNEQF
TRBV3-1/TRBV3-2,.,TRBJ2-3,ASRNADTQY
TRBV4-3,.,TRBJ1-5,ASSQEQRGIGPQH
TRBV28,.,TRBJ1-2,ASRSGQGVSGYT
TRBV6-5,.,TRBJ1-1,ASQVRRGVTEAF
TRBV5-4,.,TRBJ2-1,ASSDPRLAGVWNEQF
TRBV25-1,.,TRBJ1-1,ASRQKFNTEAF
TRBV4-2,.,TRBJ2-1,ASSPHPRLGDEQF
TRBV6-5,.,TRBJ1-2,ASRLQQGLGGYT
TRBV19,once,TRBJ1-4,ASSMWAEGREKLF
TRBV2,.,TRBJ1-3,ASKDHASSGNTIY
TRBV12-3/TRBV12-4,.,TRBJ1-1,ASSPVRTEAF
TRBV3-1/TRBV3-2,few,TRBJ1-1,ASSQLGQEHEAF
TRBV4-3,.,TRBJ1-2,ASSQDPGGNYGYT
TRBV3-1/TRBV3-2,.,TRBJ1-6,ASSHTGGDSPLH
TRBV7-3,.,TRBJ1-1,ASSLGTANTEAF
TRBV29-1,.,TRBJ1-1,SAGALLSNTEAF
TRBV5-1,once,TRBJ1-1,ASSLPIERAGAEAF
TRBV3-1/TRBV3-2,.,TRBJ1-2,ASSHSVPGNYGYT
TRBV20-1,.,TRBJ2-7,SASSGRTVEQY
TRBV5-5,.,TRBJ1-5,ASSEGSGAQQPQH
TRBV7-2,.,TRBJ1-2,ASSSFPTGTYGYT
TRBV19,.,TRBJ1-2,ASIPQGAYGYT
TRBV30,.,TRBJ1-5,AWSGGAGTHQPQH
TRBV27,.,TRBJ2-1,ASSLLAGSANEQF
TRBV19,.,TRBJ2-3,ASSSSGPSTDTQY
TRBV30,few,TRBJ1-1,AWMQGPHTEAF
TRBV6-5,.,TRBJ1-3,ASSGVGNTIY
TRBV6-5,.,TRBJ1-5,ASSQQGAGQPQH
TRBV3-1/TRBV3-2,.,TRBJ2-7,ASSHLLGAKYEQY
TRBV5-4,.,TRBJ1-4,ASSQGQVNEKLF
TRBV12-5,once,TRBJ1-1,ASGLNGRTEAF
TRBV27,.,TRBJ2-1,ASSLGLYAGEQF
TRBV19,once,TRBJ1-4,ASSIREKLF
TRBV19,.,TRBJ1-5,ASTQGGARAAGGYQPQH
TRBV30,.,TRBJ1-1,AWSGGRKNTEAF
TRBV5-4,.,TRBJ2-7,ASSRQLAGITYEQY
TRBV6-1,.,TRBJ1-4,ASSEARGGNEKLF
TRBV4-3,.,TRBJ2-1,ASSQDQGREQF
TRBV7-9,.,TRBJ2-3,ASATGTGDTDTQY
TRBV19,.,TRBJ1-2,ASSISQGAAYGYT
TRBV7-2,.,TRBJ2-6,ASSSSVGPGANVLT
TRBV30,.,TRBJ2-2,AGQGVVGELF
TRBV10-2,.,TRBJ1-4,ASSESGQGGSEKLF